These 27 T cell receptor beta chains came from one sample sequenced in a study of T cell changes during pregnancy in multiple sclerosis. This table comes from immunoSEQ multiplex PCR, and its TCRdb copy is limited to in-frame clones, with some not included. The sample holds 100,000 or so clones, around 92% seen once. Specimen: peripheral blood, collected after pregnancy. The receptors stem from a female donor with multiple sclerosis, enrolled in a pregnancy study.

This clone showed up many times. This chain links TRBV5-4 with TRBJ1-2; D call uncertain. The germline V and J ends were trimmed by 5 bases and 5 bases, with 16 bases remaining between them. The germline V gene encodes CDR1 SGHNT and CDR2 YYREEE (reference sequence). There are 14 residues in the CDR3. CDR3 sequence reads: CASRPERDSYGYTF. The CDR3 bases are TGTGCCAGCAGACCGGAGAGGGATTCATATGGCTACACCTTC.

V and J are TRBV19 and TRBJ2-1; 13 bases line up with TRBD2. CDR1 is LNHDA, CDR2 SQIVND, per germline (reference sequence). The CDR3 extends over 18 amino acids. V trimming: 3 bases; J trimming: 0 bases; junction bases outside the gene matches: 5. CDR3 loop: CASSIYRLAGGSYNEQFF. CDR3 coding DNA: TGTGCCAGTAGTATCTACAGACTAGCGGGAGGCTCCTACAATGAGCAGTTCTTC.

The rearrangement uses TRBV6-1 and TRBJ1-1, with 7 nucleotides matching TRBD1. Trimming took 2 bases from V and 6 from J; bases not matched to a gene: 15. Germline loops: CDR1 MNHNS, CDR2 SASEGT. The CDR3 runs 17 residues. CDR3 bases: TGTGCCAGCAGTGAATCTGGCCAGGGGGGAAGTTACGCTGAAGCTTTCTTT. Its translation: CASSESGQGGSYAEAFF.

This rearrangement joins TRBV6-5 to TRBJ1-6; D may be TRBD1 (5 bases). Trimming shortened V by 6 bases and J by 7 bases, and 16 bases separated the two germline ends. The CDR3 extends over 15 amino acids. The germline V gene encodes CDR1 MNHEY and CDR2 SVGAGI. The CDR3 spells CASSERQTMNSPLHF. Written as DNA, the CDR3 is TGTGCCAGCAGCGAAAGACAGACGATGAATTCACCCCTCCACTTT.

The V call is TRBV6-1, the J call TRBJ1-5; TRBD1 aligns across 10 bases. Germline CDR1 reads MNHNS; CDR2 reads SASEGT. The CDR3 consists of 12 residues. Losses at the gene ends were 8 bases for V and 7 bases for J; bases not matched to a gene: 2. The CDR3 spells CASGTGVQPQHF. The CDR3 DNA reads TGTGCCAGCGGGACAGGGGTACAGCCCCAGCATTTT.

The chain has TRBV28 and TRBJ2-1, with 10 nucleotides matching TRBD2. CDR1 is MDHEN, CDR2 SYDVKM, per germline. The V segment lost 8 bases and the J segment 4 bases; nucleotides outside the gene matches: 5. The CDR3 runs 14 residues. The CDR3 DNA sequence: TGTGCCAGCTGTATAGCGGGAGGATACAATGAGCAGTTCTTC. Translating it yields CASCIAGGYNEQFF.

Here the CDR3 DNA reads TGCGCCAGCAGCCTCAGAGACAGGGGATTTACAGATACGCAGTATTTT. This translates into CASSLRDRGFTDTQYF. The chain combines TRBV4-1 with TRBJ2-3; 8 nucleotides line up with TRBD1. Trimming cost V 4 bases and J 3 bases; bases outside gene matches: 9. This CDR3 contains 16 residues. CDR1 and CDR2 from the germline V gene are MGHRA and YSYEKL.

The J gene is TRBJ1-1, the V gene TRBV6-5, with D possibly TRBD1 on 6 matching bases. The CDR3 is 15 amino acids. Germline lookup yields CDR1 MNHEY and CDR2 SVGAGI. V lost 0 bases and J lost 7, with 15 bases in between. This chain's CDR3 is CASSYSIPQGLEAFF. DNA of the CDR3: TGTGCCAGCAGTTACTCGATACCTCAGGGGCTTGAAGCTTTCTTT.

The chain recombines TRBV7-8 with TRBJ2-5, with a tentative D call TRBD2 (6 bases). Per the germline V gene, CDR1 is SGHVS and CDR2 is FQNEAQ. The V end lost 2 bases, the J end lost 3 bases, and 13 bases lay between the germline ends. The CDR3 loop spans 15 amino acids. The CDR3 loop reads CASSLLGGGEETQYF. CDR3 DNA: TGTGCCAGCAGCTTACTCGGCGGCGGGGAAGAGACCCAGTACTTC.

V is TRBV5-1 and J is TRBJ2-7; maybe TRBD2 (6 bases). With 0 bases removed from V and 5 bases from J, the gap between germline ends came to 12 bases. CDR1 is SGHRS and CDR2 is YFSETQ in the germline V gene. There are 14 residues in the CDR3. CDR3 bases: TGCGCCAGCAGCTTGGGGAGGGGCGGGAACGAGCAGTACTTC. Translating it yields CASSLGRGGNEQYF.

The gene calls are TRBV27 and TRBJ2-7, with D possibly TRBD1 on 5 matching bases. Per the germline V gene, CDR1 is MNHEY and CDR2 is SMNVEV (reference sequence). CDR3 length: 12 residues. Trimming shortened V by 3 bases and J by 9 bases, and 12 bases separated the two germline ends. DNA for the CDR3: TGTGCCAGCAGTTTCCACCAGGGTGTGCAGTACTTC. Translating it yields CASSFHQGVQYF.

The rearrangement joins TRBV5-6 to TRBJ1-1; D not resolved. V was trimmed by 0 bases and J by 4 bases, leaving 13 bases between them. This CDR3 contains 15 residues. Germline CDR1 reads SGHDT; CDR2 reads YYEEEE. CDR3 sequence (DNA): TGTGCCAGCAGCTTGGTACGCAGTCCCCGCACTGAAGCTTTCTTT. It is translated as CASSLVRSPRTEAFF.

This chain connects TRBV5-1 to TRBJ2-1; 10 bases map to TRBD2. The CDR3 covers 15 residues. CDR1 and CDR2 from the germline V gene are SGHRS and YFSETQ. The trim removed 1 base at V and 7 bases at J, leaving 5 bases unmatched. The CDR3 here is CASSLWASGSNEQFF. In nucleotides, the CDR3 is TGCGCCAGCAGCTTGTGGGCTAGCGGGAGTAATGAGCAGTTCTTC. The full variable domain, with the rest looked up from reference TRBV5-1 and TRBJ2-1, is KAGVTQTPRYLIKTRGQQVTLSCSPISGHRSVSWYQQTPGQGLQFLFEYFSETQRNKGNFPGRFSGRQFSNSRSEMNVSTLELGDSALYLCASSLWASGSNEQFFGPGTRLTVL.

CDR3 nucleotide sequence: TGTGCCAGCAGCGTAGGAGGCGGGTTCAGCTCCTACAATGAGCAGTTCTTC. Its translation: CASSVGGGFSSYNEQFF. The chain joins TRBV9 to TRBJ2-1, with D possibly matching TRBD2 (5 bases). The germline V gene encodes CDR1 SGDLS and CDR2 YYNGEE. The CDR3 extends over 17 amino acids. The V end was cut by 0 bases, the J end by 0 bases, with 13 bases between.

Many counts were recorded for this clone. The chain employs TRBV6-4 and TRBJ2-2; 8 positions agree with TRBD2. This CDR3 is 14 amino acids long. V gave up 6 bases and J gave up 5 bases; unmatched junction bases: 5. Germline V gene sequence: CDR1 MRHNA, CDR2 SNTAGT. Here the CDR3 reads CASSDGRETGELFF. The CDR3 DNA follows: TGTGCCAGCAGCGACGGGAGGGAGACCGGGGAGCTGTTTTTT.

The rearrangement joins TRBV5-1 to TRBJ1-1; D is unclear. Trimming took 0 bases from V and 4 from J, leaving 13 bases between them. This CDR3 has 15 residues. Germline lookup yields CDR1 SGHRS and CDR2 YFSETQ. CDR3 region: CASSLDHIGSTEAFF. As DNA, the CDR3 is TGCGCCAGCAGCTTGGACCATATTGGGAGCACTGAAGCTTTCTTT.

The V call is TRBV19, the J call TRBJ2-6; no firm D call. The CDR3 length is 17 residues. Trimming took 0 bases from V and 0 from J, leaving 9 bases between them. Germline values: CDR1 LNHDA, CDR2 SQIVND (reference sequence). The CDR3 region has the DNA TGTGCCAGTAGTATAGATCCGGTTTTCTCTGGGGCCAACGTCCTGACTTTC. Encoded protein: CASSIDPVFSGANVLTF.

This clone appeared once. The CDR3 loop is CSVGPGIGRDTQYF. The CDR3 DNA reads as TGCAGCGTTGGACCGGGAATCGGGCGGGATACGCAGTATTTT. The rearrangement uses TRBV29-1 and TRBJ2-3; possible D gene TRBD2, 5 bases. CDR1 and CDR2 (germline): SQVTM, ANQGSEA. This CDR3 contains 14 residues. Trimming cost V 4 bases and J 6 bases, with 17 bases left between them.

This sequence joins TRBV4-1 and TRBJ1-3; 8 bases are shared with TRBD1. The CDR3 loop spans 18 amino acids. Germline V CDR1 and CDR2: MGHRA, YSYEKL. V was clipped by 4 bases and J by 0 bases; unmatched bases: 11. In DNA form, the CDR3 reads TGCGCCAGCAGCCTCGGACAGGGCCCGAGTGGCTCTGGAAACACCATATATTTT. It encodes CASSLGQGPSGSGNTIYF.

This clone was counted between two and nine times. The chain couples TRBV4-1 to TRBJ1-5; D uncertain. The germline V gene has CDR1 MGHRA and CDR2 YSYEKL. There are 13 residues in the CDR3. The V gene lost 0 bases and the J gene lost 5 bases, with 5 bases spanning the gap. CDR3 amino acids: CASSQDPDQPQHF. The CDR3 coding sequence is TGCGCCAGCAGCCAAGACCCCGATCAGCCCCAGCATTTT.

The chain joins TRBV4-3 to TRBJ2-7, with D perhaps matching TRBD1 (5 bases). Germline CDR1 reads LGHNA; CDR2 reads YSLEER. CDR3 length: 15 residues. V dropped 1 base and J dropped 6 bases, with 16 bases sitting between them. Here the CDR3 reads CASSQVRGSESEQYF. CDR3 DNA sequence: TGCGCCAGCAGCCAAGTAAGGGGCTCTGAGAGCGAGCAGTACTTC.

V usage is TRBV21-1 and J usage is TRBJ1-2. TRBV21-1 is shown as a pseudogene. The CDR3 sequence is 15 residues long. CDR3 protein: CASSLPSGCDYGYTF. CDR3 DNA sequence: TGTGCCAGCAGCCTCCCGTCGGGATGCGACTATGGCTACACCTTC.

This chain links TRBV2 with TRBJ2-3; D possibly corresponds to TRBD2 (6 bases). Trimming stripped 10 bases from V and 2 bases from J, with 16 bases between. The length of the CDR3 is 14 residues. Germline CDR1 reads SNHLY; CDR2 reads FYNNEI. DNA for the CDR3: TGTGCCACCCAGCCTGCGGGGACCACAGATACGCAGTATTTT. This sequence encodes CATQPAGTTDTQYF.

The chain links TRBV19 to TRBJ1-2, with a possible D match to TRBD1 (6 bases). Germline CDR1 reads LNHDA; CDR2 reads SQIVND (reference sequence). The CDR3 runs to 14 residues. The V end lost 7 bases, the J end lost 4 bases, and 16 bases lay between the germline ends. CDR3 loop: CASIGGGTPYGYTF. The CDR3 DNA follows: TGTGCCAGTATTGGGGGAGGGACACCCTATGGCTACACCTTC.

The rearrangement joins TRBV9 to TRBJ2-7; TRBD2 matches 10 bases. The V and J ends lost 0 bases and 1 base, in that order; junction bases with no gene match: 4. This CDR3 comprises 16 residues. Per germline, CDR1 SGDLS and CDR2 YYNGEE. CDR3 DNA sequence: TGTGCCAGCAGCGTAGGGGCTAGCGGGAGTTCCTACGAGCAGTACTTC. Its translation: CASSVGASGSSYEQYF.

This chain connects TRBV6-6 to TRBJ2-7, with TRBD1 as a possible D gene (6 bases). Looked up from germline, CDR1 is MNHNY and CDR2 is SVGAGI (reference sequence). The CDR3 covers 13 residues. V was shortened by 5 bases and J by 2 bases, with 10 bases between the two germline ends. The CDR3 DNA sequence: TGTGCCAGCAGTCCACAGGGTCCCTACGAGCAGTACTTC. This gives the protein CASSPQGPYEQYF.

The V call is TRBV2, the J call TRBJ2-1; 9 bases fit TRBD2. The CDR3 runs to 18 residues. The germline V gene has CDR1 SNHLY and CDR2 FYNNEI. Trimming at V came to 4 bases and at J to 1 base, leaving 11 bases not matched to a gene. This chain's CDR3 is CASSGASGIFGSYNEQFF. Here the CDR3 DNA reads TGTGCCAGCAGTGGGGCTAGCGGGATTTTTGGGTCCTACAATGAGCAGTTCTTC.